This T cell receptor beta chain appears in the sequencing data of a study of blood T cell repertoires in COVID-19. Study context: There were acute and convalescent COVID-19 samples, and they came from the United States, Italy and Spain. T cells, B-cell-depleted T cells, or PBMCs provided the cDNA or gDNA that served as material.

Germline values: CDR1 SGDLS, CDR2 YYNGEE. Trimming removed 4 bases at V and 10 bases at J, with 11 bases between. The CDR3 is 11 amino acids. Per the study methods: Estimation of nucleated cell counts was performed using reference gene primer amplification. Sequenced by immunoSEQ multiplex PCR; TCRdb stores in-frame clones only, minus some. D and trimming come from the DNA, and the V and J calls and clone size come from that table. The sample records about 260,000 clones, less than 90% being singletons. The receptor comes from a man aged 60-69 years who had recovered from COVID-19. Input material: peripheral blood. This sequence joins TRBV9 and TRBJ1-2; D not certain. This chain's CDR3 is CASSSSGSYTF. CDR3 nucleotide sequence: TGTGCCAGCAGCTCAAGCGGGTCCTACACCTTC. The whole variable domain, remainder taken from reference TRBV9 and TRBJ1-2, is DSGVTQTPKHLITATGQRVTLRCSPRSGDLSVYWYQQSLDQGLQFLIQYYNGEERAKGNILERFSAQQFPDLHSELNLSSLELGDSALYFCASSSSGSYTFGSGTRLTVV.